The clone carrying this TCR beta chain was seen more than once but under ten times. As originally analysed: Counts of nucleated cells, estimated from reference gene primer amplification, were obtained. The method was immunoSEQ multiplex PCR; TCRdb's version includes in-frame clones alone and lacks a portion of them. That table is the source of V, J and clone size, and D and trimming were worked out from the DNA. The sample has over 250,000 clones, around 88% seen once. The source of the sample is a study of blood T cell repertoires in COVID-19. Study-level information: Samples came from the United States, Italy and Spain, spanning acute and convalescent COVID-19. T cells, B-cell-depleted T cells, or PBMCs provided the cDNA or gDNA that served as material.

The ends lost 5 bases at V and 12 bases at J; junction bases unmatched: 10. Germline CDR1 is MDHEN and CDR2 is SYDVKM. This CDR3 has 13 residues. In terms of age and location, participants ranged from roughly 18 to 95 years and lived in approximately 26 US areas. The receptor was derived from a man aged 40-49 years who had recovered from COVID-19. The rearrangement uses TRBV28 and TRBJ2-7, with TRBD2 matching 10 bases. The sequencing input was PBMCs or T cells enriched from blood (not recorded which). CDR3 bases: TGTGCCAGCAGTCAAGGACTAGCGGCAGCATGGTACTTC. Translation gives CASSQGLAAAWYF.